One sample yielded the 5 T cell receptor beta chains listed below, sequenced in a study of patients with pleural tuberculosis. TCRdb re-called the reads with MiXCR, one entry per CDR3 protein. The table includes 45,000 to 55,000 distinct CDR3 sequences, approximately 7.9% detected once. These receptors originate from a human donor with pleural tuberculosis.

This chain joins TRBV29-1 and TRBJ2-7; 11 bases align to TRBD2. Germline loops: CDR1 SQVTM, CDR2 ANQGSEA. J lost 2 bases, V lost 6 bases, and 6 bases had no gene match. The CDR3 spans 14 residues. The CDR3 is CSVETTSGTYEQYF. For the CDR3, the DNA is TGCAGCGTCGAAACGACTAGCGGGACCTACGAGCAGTACTTC.

This clonotype was found a few times. The genes are TRBV10-3 and TRBJ1-2, with 7 positions matching TRBD1. This CDR3 spans 13 amino acids. The germline V gene encodes CDR1 ENHRY and CDR2 SYGVKD. V lost 3 bases and J lost 8; bases outside the gene matches: 6. The CDR3 coding sequence is TGTGCCATCAGTGATCAAGGGGGCCGGGGCTACACCTTC. It yields the protein CAISDQGGRGYTF.

There are many counts of this clonotype. The V call is TRBV11-1, the J call TRBJ2-3; 12 nucleotides line up with TRBD2. J lost 7 bases, V lost 1 base, and 6 bases had no gene match. The CDR3 totals 16 residues. The germline V gene has CDR1 SGHAT and CDR2 FQDESV (reference sequence). The CDR3 nucleotides read TGTGCCAGCAGCTTAGGCGCGACTAGCGGGAGTAATACGCAGTATTTT. Translation gives CASSLGATSGSNTQYF.

This clonotype was seen at least ten times. The rearrangement links TRBV12-3 or TRBV12-4 to TRBJ2-2; 10 bases fit TRBD2. CDR3 size: 15 residues. V shed 8 bases and J 7 bases; nucleotides not matched to a gene: 10. The CDR3 bases are TGTGCCAGCCTTTTTTCGCTAGCGGGAGTCGGGGAGCTGTTTTTT. Protein: CASLFSLAGVGELFF.

This clonotype appeared many times. J is TRBJ2-3 and V is TRBV12-3 or TRBV12-4; 8 positions agree with TRBD2. This CDR3 has 15 residues. The junction had 16 bases not matched to a gene; V was cut back by 6 bases and J by 11 bases. For the CDR3, the DNA is TGTGCCAGCAGAAGATATAGCGGGGCCTGGGGTGTGCAGTATTTT. The encoded protein is CASRRYSGAWGVQYF.